This T cell receptor (beta chain) was sequenced during a study of blood T cell repertoires in COVID-19. Study background: The samples span acute and convalescent COVID-19 from the United States, Italy and Spain. PBMCs, B-cell-depleted T cells, or T cells were the source of the cDNA or gDNA that made up the material.

This CDR3 comprises 14 residues. V was pared by 3 bases and J by 8 bases, with 5 bases of the junction left unmatched. Germline assignment: CDR1 LGHDT and CDR2 YNNKEL (reference sequence). The authors' processing: By means of reference gene primer amplification, nucleated cell counts were estimated. Data came from immunoSEQ multiplex PCR; TCRdb stores just in-frame clones and leaves some out. The DNA gave D and trimming, while V, J and clone size come from that table. The top ten clones hold over 1.5% of a sample with some 120,000 clones, 70% to 90% of them seen once. The sample taken for sequencing was peripheral blood. This receptor was identified in a human donor in a cohort sampled during active COVID-19. The chain recombines TRBV3-1 (or the pseudogene TRBV3-2) with TRBJ2-4, with 9 bases identical to TRBD1. CDR3 coding DNA: TGTGCCAGCAGCCACGGGACAGGGAAGGACATTCAGTACTTC. Protein sequence: CASSHGTGKDIQYF.